Sequencing of this T cell receptor (beta chain) was carried out in a study of cytomegalovirus exposure and HLA in healthy donors. Germline V gene sequence: CDR1 MDHEN, CDR2 SYDVKM. With V trimmed by 2 bases and J by 2 bases, 2 bases remained unmatched. The CDR3 extends over 14 amino acids. Primers for the PCR totalled 60 Vbeta and 13 Jbeta. Repertoires were generated with immunoSEQ multiplex PCR, while TCRdb's copy carries only in-frame clones and drops some. The sample holds 130,000 or so clones, roughly 70% seen once. The chain combines TRBV28 with TRBJ1-2; 7 nucleotides match TRBD1. Sequencing was performed on PBMCs. The TCR sequence derives from a woman aged 40 to 50 in good health and CMV-seropositive. CDR3: CASSLRQGNYGYTF. CDR3 nucleotides: TGTGCCAGCAGTTTACGACAGGGCAACTATGGCTACACCTTC.